This is a list of T cell receptor beta chains from one sample in a study of cytomegalovirus exposure and HLA in healthy donors. Sequencing was performed with immunoSEQ multiplex PCR; in TCRdb, only in-frame clones are kept and a portion is missing. Of some 170,000 clones listed, approximately 70% are singletons. Material: PBMCs. The receptors derive from a human donor in good health. CDR3s include the opening cysteine and the closing phenylalanine or tryptophan. Fields, in order: J gene, CDR3 length, D gene, V gene, clone size, CDR3 DNA, CDR3 protein. A D gene is named only where the DNA matches it firmly. Not all rows give a size; the values are once, few, many and, for expanded clones, a class.

J: TRBJ2-2
length: 15
D: TRBD1
V: TRBV6-6
size: -
DNA: TGTGCCAGCAGTGGCAACAGGGGGTTGTCGGGGGAGCTGTTTTTT
CDR3: CASSGNRGLSGELFF

J: TRBJ2-1
length: 13
D: TRBD2
V: TRBV5-4
size: -
DNA: TGTGCCAGCGGCAGCGGGGGGGCAGATGAGCAGTTCTTC
CDR3: CASGSGGADEQFF

J: TRBJ1-3
length: 13
D: -
V: TRBV2
size: -
DNA: TGTGCCAGCAGGAGAATAGCTGGAAACACCATATATTTT
CDR3: CASRRIAGNTIYF

J: TRBJ1-5
length: 13
D: -
V: TRBV7-9
size: -
DNA: TGTGCCAGCAGCTTAGAAGCGAATCAGCCCCAGCATTTT
CDR3: CASSLEANQPQHF

J: TRBJ1-1
length: 16
D: -
V: TRBV11-2
size: few
DNA: TGTGCCAGCAGCTTAGGGGACGGGAGTGCGAACACTGAAGCTTTCTTT
CDR3: CASSLGDGSANTEAFF

J: TRBJ2-7
length: 14
D: TRBD1
V: TRBV27
size: -
DNA: TGTGCCAGCAGTTTGGGACAGGGGGCCTACGAGCAGTACTTC
CDR3: CASSLGQGAYEQYF

J: TRBJ1-2
length: 16
D: -
V: TRBV27
size: -
DNA: TGTGCCAGCAGTTTGATGTCCAGGGGAAGTAACTATGGCTACACCTTC
CDR3: CASSLMSRGSNYGYTF

J: TRBJ2-6
length: 18
D: TRBD1
V: TRBV7-6
size: -
DNA: TGTGCCAGCAGCTCCAAGGGGGGACAGGTCTCTGGGGCCAACGTCCTGACTTTC
CDR3: CASSSKGGQVSGANVLTF

J: TRBJ2-7
length: 16
D: TRBD2
V: TRBV4-1
size: -
DNA: TGCGCCAGCAGCCAGGAACTAGCGGGGCGACTCTACGAGCAGTACTTC
CDR3: CASSQELAGRLYEQYF

J: TRBJ2-7
length: 14
D: TRBD1
V: TRBV11-2
size: once
DNA: TGTGCCAGCAGCTCAGGGACAGGGGACATCGAGCAGTACTTC
CDR3: CASSSGTGDIEQYF

J: TRBJ2-2
length: 15
D: TRBD1
V: TRBV19
size: -
DNA: TGTGCCAGTATTACAGGGGCATCGAACACCGGGGAGCTGTTTTTT
CDR3: CASITGASNTGELFF

J: TRBJ2-6
length: 17
D: TRBD1
V: TRBV18
size: -
DNA: TGTGCCAGCTCACACGGGACAGGGAACCCTGGGGCCAACGTCCTGACTTTC
CDR3: CASSHGTGNPGANVLTF

J: TRBJ2-1
length: 14
D: -
V: TRBV30
size: once
DNA: TGTGCCTGGAGTGTAGTAGGGGGCTACAATGAGCAGTTCTTC
CDR3: CAWSVVGGYNEQFF

J: TRBJ1-5
length: 14
D: -
V: TRBV19
size: few
DNA: TGTGCCAGTAGTGGGACACATAGCAATCAGCCCCAGCATTTT
CDR3: CASSGTHSNQPQHF

J: TRBJ1-3
length: 14
D: -
V: TRBV10-3
size: once
DNA: TGTGCCATCAGTGAGTCGGAGAGAGGAAACACCATATATTTT
CDR3: CAISESERGNTIYF

J: TRBJ2-5
length: 15
D: TRBD2
V: TRBV19
size: few
DNA: TGTGCCAGTAGTATAGCACTAGCGGGGTCTGAGACCCAGTACTTC
CDR3: CASSIALAGSETQYF

J: TRBJ1-4
length: 14
D: TRBD1
V: TRBV4-2
size: few
DNA: TGTGCCAGCAGCCCCGGGACAGGGGGTGAAAAACTGTTTTTT
CDR3: CASSPGTGGEKLFF

J: TRBJ2-5
length: 15
D: TRBD2
V: TRBV28
size: -
DNA: TGTGCCACCAAAACTAGCGGGGGAAACCAAGAGACCCAGTACTTC
CDR3: CATKTSGGNQETQYF

J: TRBJ2-3
length: 16
D: TRBD2
V: TRBV6-1
size: -
DNA: TGTGCCAGCAGTGAAGGAGCGGGGGCCTACACAGATACGCAGTATTTT
CDR3: CASSEGAGAYTDTQYF

J: TRBJ2-7
length: 14
D: -
V: TRBV7-9
size: few
DNA: TGTGCCAGCAGCTTAGAAGCGCAAAACTGGGAGCAGTACTTC
CDR3: CASSLEAQNWEQYF

J: TRBJ1-1
length: 16
D: TRBD1
V: TRBV6-1
size: -
DNA: TGTGCCAGCAGTGGAACCCGGGACAGGGTGAACACTGAAGCTTTCTTT
CDR3: CASSGTRDRVNTEAFF

J: TRBJ1-2
length: 15
D: TRBD1
V: TRBV11-2
size: few
DNA: TGTGCCAGCAGCTTCGGCCGGGACAGGGTTTGTGACTACACCTTC
CDR3: CASSFGRDRVCDYTF

J: TRBJ2-5
length: 12
D: TRBD1
V: TRBV7-6
size: -
DNA: TGTGCCAGCAGCCCAATTCCGGGACAGGGGGACTTC
CDR3: CASSPIPGQGDF

J: TRBJ1-1
length: 12
D: -
V: TRBV29-1
size: -
DNA: TGCAGCGGACGACGGGTTGACACTGAAGCTTTCTTT
CDR3: CSGRRVDTEAFF

J: TRBJ2-7
length: 13
D: -
V: TRBV7-6
size: -
DNA: TGTGCCAGCAGCTCGCTAGACGACCGAGAGCAGTACTTC
CDR3: CASSSLDDREQYF

J: TRBJ2-3
length: 16
D: TRBD2
V: TRBV7-7
size: -
DNA: TGTGCTAGCAGCTTTGGACTAGCGGGGGAGACAGATACGCAGTATTTT
CDR3: CASSFGLAGETDTQYF

J: TRBJ2-1
length: 14
D: TRBD1
V: TRBV19
size: -
DNA: TGTGCCAGTAGTACGGGACAGTTGGACAATGAGCAGTTCTTC
CDR3: CASSTGQLDNEQFF

J: TRBJ2-3
length: 15
D: -
V: TRBV15
size: -
DNA: TGTGCCACCAGCGGGGTGACCGGGGGGCCAGATACGCAGTATTTT
CDR3: CATSGVTGGPDTQYF

J: TRBJ1-2
length: 17
D: TRBD1
V: TRBV5-1
size: few
DNA: TGCGCCAGCAGCTTTTCACCGGACAGGGGGTCTAACTATGGCTACACCTTC
CDR3: CASSFSPDRGSNYGYTF

J: TRBJ1-2
length: 14
D: -
V: TRBV6-1
size: many
DNA: TGTGCCAGCAGGGACAGCCAACAGTCATATGGCTACACCTTC
CDR3: CASRDSQQSYGYTF

J: TRBJ2-6
length: 17
D: -
V: TRBV27
size: -
DNA: TGTGCCAGCAGTTTGTGGGGGCAGCTGGCTGGGGCCAACGTCCTGACTTTC
CDR3: CASSLWGQLAGANVLTF

J: TRBJ2-7
length: 12
D: -
V: TRBV9
size: few
DNA: TGTGCCAGCAGCGTAGGGGTCGGGGAGCAGTACTTC
CDR3: CASSVGVGEQYF

J: TRBJ1-6
length: 18
D: -
V: TRBV5-6
size: -
DNA: TGTGCCAGCAGCTTTGGGGGGGCCAATACCTACTATAATTCACCCCTCCACTTT
CDR3: CASSFGGANTYYNSPLHF

J: TRBJ1-2
length: 12
D: TRBD1
V: TRBV7-2
size: -
DNA: TGTGCCAGCAGCCCGGCAGGGGGCGGCTACACCTTC
CDR3: CASSPAGGGYTF

J: TRBJ1-1
length: 11
D: -
V: TRBV15
size: -
DNA: TGTGCCACCCGGACTGTCACTGAAGCTTTCTTT
CDR3: CATRTVTEAFF

J: TRBJ1-1
length: 13
D: -
V: TRBV29-1
size: -
DNA: TGCAGCGTTGAAGACGTAGGGGACACTGAAGCTTTCTTT
CDR3: CSVEDVGDTEAFF

J: TRBJ1-2
length: 11
D: -
V: TRBV30
size: -
DNA: TGTGCCTGGAGTGATCAGGGCGGCTACACCTTC
CDR3: CAWSDQGGYTF

J: TRBJ1-4
length: 15
D: TRBD1
V: TRBV19
size: once
DNA: TGTGCCAGTACCTCTAGGGGGCTCACTAATGAAAAACTGTTTTTT
CDR3: CASTSRGLTNEKLFF

J: TRBJ2-3
length: 14
D: -
V: TRBV5-6
size: few
DNA: TGTGCCAGCAGCCTCGTCGGTGGCGGGGATACGCAGTATTTT
CDR3: CASSLVGGGDTQYF

J: TRBJ1-1
length: 10
D: -
V: TRBV19
size: -
DNA: TGTGCCAGTAGCCGTAATGAAGCTTTCTTT
CDR3: CASSRNEAFF

J: TRBJ1-1
length: 13
D: -
V: TRBV9
size: -
DNA: TGTGCCAGCAGCCCATCAGGGGACACTGAAGCTTTCTTT
CDR3: CASSPSGDTEAFF

J: TRBJ2-7
length: 14
D: -
V: TRBV2
size: -
DNA: TGTGCCAGCAGTGAACTCCAGGGGAACTACGAGCAGTACTTC
CDR3: CASSELQGNYEQYF

J: TRBJ2-3
length: 14
D: -
V: TRBV27
size: -
DNA: TGTGCCAGCAGTCTACGCTGGGGGGATGGTACGCAGTATTTT
CDR3: CASSLRWGDGTQYF

J: TRBJ1-2
length: 13
D: TRBD1
V: TRBV18
size: -
DNA: TGTGCCAGCTCTGACAGGGCCAACTATGGCTACACCTTC
CDR3: CASSDRANYGYTF

J: TRBJ2-3
length: 14
D: TRBD1
V: TRBV7-3
size: -
DNA: TGTGCCAGCAGCACGGGACAGGGTACAGATACGCAGTATTTT
CDR3: CASSTGQGTDTQYF

J: TRBJ1-1
length: 14
D: -
V: TRBV7-3
size: -
DNA: TGTGCCAGCAGCTTAACGTATCTGAACACTGAAGCTTTCTTT
CDR3: CASSLTYLNTEAFF